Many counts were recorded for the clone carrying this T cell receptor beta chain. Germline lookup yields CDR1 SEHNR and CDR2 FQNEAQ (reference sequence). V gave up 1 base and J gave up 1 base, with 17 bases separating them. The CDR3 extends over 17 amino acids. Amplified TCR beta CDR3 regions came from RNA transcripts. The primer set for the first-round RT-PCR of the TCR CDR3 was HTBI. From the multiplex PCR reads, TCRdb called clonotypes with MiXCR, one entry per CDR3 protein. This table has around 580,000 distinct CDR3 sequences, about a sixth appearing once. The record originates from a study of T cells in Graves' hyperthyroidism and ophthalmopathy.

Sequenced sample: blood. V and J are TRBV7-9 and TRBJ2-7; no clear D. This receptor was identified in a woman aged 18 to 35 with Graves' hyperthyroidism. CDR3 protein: CASSLVLSATYSYEQYF. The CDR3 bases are TGTGCCAGCAGCTTAGTACTCAGCGCGACGTATTCCTACGAGCAGTACTTC.